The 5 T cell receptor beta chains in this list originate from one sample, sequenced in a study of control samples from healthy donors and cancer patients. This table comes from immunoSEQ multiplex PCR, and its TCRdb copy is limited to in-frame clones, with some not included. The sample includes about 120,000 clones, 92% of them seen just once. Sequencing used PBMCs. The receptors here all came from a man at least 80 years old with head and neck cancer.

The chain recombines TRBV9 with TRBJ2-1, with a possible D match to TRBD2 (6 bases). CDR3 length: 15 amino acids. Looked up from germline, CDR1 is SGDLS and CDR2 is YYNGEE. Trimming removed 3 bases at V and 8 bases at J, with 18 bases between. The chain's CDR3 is CASSGRRGPGDEQFF. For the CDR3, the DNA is TGTGCCAGCAGCGGGAGGAGGGGACCGGGCGATGAGCAGTTCTTC.

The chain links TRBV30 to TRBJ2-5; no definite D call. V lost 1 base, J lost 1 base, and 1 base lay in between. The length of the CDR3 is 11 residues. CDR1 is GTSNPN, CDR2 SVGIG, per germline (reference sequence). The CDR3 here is CAWSAQETQYF. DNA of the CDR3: TGTGCCTGGAGTGCCCAAGAGACCCAGTACTTC.

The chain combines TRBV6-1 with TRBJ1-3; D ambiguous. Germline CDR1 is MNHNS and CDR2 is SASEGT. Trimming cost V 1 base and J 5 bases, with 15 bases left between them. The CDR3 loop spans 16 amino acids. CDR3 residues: CASSEGSIINRNTIYF. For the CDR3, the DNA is TGTGCCAGCAGTGAAGGGTCCATCATAAACCGAAACACCATATATTTT.

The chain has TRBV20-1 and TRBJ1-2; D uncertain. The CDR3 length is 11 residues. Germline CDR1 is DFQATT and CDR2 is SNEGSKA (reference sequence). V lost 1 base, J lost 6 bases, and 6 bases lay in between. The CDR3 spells CSARVGNGYTF. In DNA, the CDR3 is TGCAGTGCTAGAGTAGGTAATGGCTACACCTTC.

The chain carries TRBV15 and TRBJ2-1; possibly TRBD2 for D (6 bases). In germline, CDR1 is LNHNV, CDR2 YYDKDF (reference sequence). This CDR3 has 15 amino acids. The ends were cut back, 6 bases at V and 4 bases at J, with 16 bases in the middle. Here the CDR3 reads CATRRPGVTYNEQFF. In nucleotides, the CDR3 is TGTGCCACCAGGCGTCCGGGGGTCACTTACAATGAGCAGTTCTTC. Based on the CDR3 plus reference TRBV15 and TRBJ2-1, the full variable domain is DAMVIQNPRYQVTQFGKPVTLSCSQTLNHNVMYWYQQKSSQAPKLLFHYYDKDFNNEADTPDNFQSRRPNTSFCFLDIRSPGLGDTAMYLCATRRPGVTYNEQFFGPGTRLTVL.